This section outlines one TCR beta chain sequence together with its context. Its antigen is not identified. The sample originates from a study of OX40 agonist ivuxolimab in advanced cancers. Study-wide results and limits: Among the lowest peripheral clonal expansion occurred in 0.1-3.0 mg/kg partial responders.

TCRdb keeps only in-frame clones here, not all; method: immunoSEQ multiplex PCR. The table has more than 85,000 clones, roughly 80% seen once. This specimen consisted of CD4+ or CD8+ T cells sorted from blood, obtained in a trial of the OX40 agonist ivuxolimab. The receptor was derived from an adult with an advanced solid tumor such as melanoma, head and neck, liver or kidney cancer.

In nucleotides, the CDR3 is TGTGCCAGCAGCCGACAGGGGAGACAGCAGTACTTC. Translating gives CASSRQGRQQYF. The rearrangement links TRBV2 to TRBJ2-7, with 8 bases identical to TRBD1. V lost 6 bases and J lost 8; bases outside the gene matches: 6. The CDR3 is 12 amino acids. Germline assignment: CDR1 SNHLY and CDR2 FYNNEI.